The clone carrying this TCR beta chain was seen at least ten times. This sample is drawn from a study of tumor-infiltrating lymphocytes in oesophageal squamous cell carcinoma. From the PCR reads, TCRdb called clonotypes with MiXCR, one entry per CDR3 protein. This sample carries fewer than 6,500 distinct CDR3 sequences, more than 14% of them seen once, and the ten largest clones take under 20%. In germline, CDR1 is KGHSH, CDR2 LQKENI. Trimming removed 3 bases at V and 5 bases at J, with 25 bases between. The CDR3 has 19 residues. This sequence was found in a male donor with esophageal squamous cell carcinoma. Specimen: esophageal tumor tissue. J is TRBJ2-2 and V is TRBV18, with a weak D call TRBD1 (5 bases). The CDR3 loop reads CASSPRSGRGSSRTGELFF. The CDR3 bases are TGTGCCAGCTCACCTCGCTCCGGTAGGGGTTCCTCGAGGACCGGGGAGCTGTTTTTT.